The present entry profiles one T cell receptor beta chain with its context. The antigen is unknown. The data were taken from a study of cytomegalovirus exposure and HLA in healthy donors. Points from the study as a whole: Later work found most CMV-associated TCR beta chains apparently HLA-restricted.

The PCR ran on 60 Vbeta and 13 Jbeta primers. Data came from immunoSEQ multiplex PCR; TCRdb stores just in-frame clones and leaves some out. The sample shows hundreds of thousands of clones, roughly 80% of them seen only once. There are 18 residues in the CDR3. V trimming: 1 base; J trimming: 7 bases; junction bases outside the gene matches: 14. CDR1 is SGHDN and CDR2 is FVKESK in the germline V gene. The gene calls are TRBV14 and TRBJ2-1, with 9 bases matching TRBD2. Material: PBMCs. This TCR was sampled from a male donor in good health and CMV-seronegative. The CDR3 loop is CASSQVFGLARLKNEQFF. The CDR3 DNA reads as TGTGCCAGCAGCCAAGTTTTTGGACTAGCGAGGTTAAAAAATGAGCAGTTCTTC.